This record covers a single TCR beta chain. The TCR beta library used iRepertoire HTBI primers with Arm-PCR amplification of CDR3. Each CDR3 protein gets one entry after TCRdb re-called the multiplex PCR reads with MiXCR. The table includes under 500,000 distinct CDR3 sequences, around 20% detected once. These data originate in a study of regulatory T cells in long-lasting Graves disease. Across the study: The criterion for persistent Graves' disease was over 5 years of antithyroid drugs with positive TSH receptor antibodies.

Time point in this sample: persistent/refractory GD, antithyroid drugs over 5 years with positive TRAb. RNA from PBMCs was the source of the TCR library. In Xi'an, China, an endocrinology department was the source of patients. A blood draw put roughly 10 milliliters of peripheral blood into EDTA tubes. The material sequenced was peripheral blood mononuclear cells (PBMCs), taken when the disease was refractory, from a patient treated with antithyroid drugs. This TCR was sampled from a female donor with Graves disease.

Written as DNA, the CDR3 is TGTGCCAGCAGCCAAATTACAGGACGCGAGCAGTACTTC. It translates to CASSQITGREQYF. This chain links TRBV3-1 with TRBJ2-7; D perhaps matches TRBD1 (5 bases). The germline V and J ends were trimmed by 2 bases and 6 bases, with 11 bases remaining between them. The CDR3 consists of 13 residues. CDR1 LGHDT and CDR2 YNNKEL come from the germline V gene (reference sequence).